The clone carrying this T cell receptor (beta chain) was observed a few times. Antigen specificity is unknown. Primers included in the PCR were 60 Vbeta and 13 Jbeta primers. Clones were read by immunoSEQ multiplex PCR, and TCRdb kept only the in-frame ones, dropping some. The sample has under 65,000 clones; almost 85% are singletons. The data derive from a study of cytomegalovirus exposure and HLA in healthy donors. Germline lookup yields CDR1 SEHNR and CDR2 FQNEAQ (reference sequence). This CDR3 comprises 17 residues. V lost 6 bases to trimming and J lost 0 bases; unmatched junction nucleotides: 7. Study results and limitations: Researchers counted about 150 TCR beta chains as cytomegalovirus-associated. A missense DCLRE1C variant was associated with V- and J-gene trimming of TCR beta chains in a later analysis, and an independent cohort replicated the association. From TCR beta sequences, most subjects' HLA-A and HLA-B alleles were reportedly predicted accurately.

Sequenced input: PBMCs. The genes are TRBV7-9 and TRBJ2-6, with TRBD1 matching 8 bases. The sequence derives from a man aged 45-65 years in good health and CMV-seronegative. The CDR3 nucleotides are TGTGCCAGCAGTTCCTGGACAGGGAACTCTGGGGCCAACGTCCTGACTTTC. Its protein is CASSSWTGNSGANVLTF.